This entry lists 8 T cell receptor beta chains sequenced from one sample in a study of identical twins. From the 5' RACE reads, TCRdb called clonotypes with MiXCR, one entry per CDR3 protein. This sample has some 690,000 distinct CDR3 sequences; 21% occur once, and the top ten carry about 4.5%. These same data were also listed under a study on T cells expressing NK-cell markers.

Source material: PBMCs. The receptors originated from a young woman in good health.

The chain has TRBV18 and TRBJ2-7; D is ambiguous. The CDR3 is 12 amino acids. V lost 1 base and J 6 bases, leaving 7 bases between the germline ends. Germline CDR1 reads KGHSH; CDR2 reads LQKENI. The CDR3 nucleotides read TGTGCCAGCTCACCACAGGGTACCGAGCAGTACTTC. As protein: CASSPQGTEQYF.

The CDR3 region has the DNA TGCAGTGCTGCCGGGACAGGGCTTGAAAAACTGTTTTTT. It is translated as CSAAGTGLEKLFF. The chain couples TRBV20-1 to TRBJ1-4; TRBD1 matches at 9 bases. The length of the CDR3 is 13 residues. Per the germline V gene, CDR1 is DFQATT and CDR2 is SNEGSKA (reference sequence). With V trimmed by 5 bases and J by 7 bases, 5 bases remained unmatched.

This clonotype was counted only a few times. The CDR3 sequence is CASSLGLGVPTQYF. CDR3 nucleotide sequence: TGCGCCAGCAGCTTGGGGCTAGGAGTACCGACCCAGTACTTC. V is TRBV5-1 and J is TRBJ2-5, with no clear D. The CDR3 spans 14 residues. With 0 bases removed from V and 7 bases from J, the gap between germline ends came to 13 bases. The germline V gene encodes CDR1 SGHRS and CDR2 YFSETQ.

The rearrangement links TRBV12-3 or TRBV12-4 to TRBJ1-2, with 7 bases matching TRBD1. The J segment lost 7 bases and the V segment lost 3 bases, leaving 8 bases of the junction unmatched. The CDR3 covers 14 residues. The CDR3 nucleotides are TGTGCCAGCAGTTTCATCGGGCAGGGGGGTGGCTACACCTTC. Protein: CASSFIGQGGGYTF.

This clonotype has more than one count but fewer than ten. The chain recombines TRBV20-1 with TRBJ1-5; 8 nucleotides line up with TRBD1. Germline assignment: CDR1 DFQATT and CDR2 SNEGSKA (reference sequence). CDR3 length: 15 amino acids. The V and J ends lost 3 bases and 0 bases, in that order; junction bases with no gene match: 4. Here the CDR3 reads CSASRTGTSNQPQHF. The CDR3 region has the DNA TGCAGTGCTAGTCGGACAGGGACTAGCAATCAGCCCCAGCATTTT.

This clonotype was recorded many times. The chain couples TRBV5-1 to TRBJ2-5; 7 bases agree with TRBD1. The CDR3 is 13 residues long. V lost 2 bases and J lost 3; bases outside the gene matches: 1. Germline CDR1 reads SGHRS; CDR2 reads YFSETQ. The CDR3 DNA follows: TGCGCCAGCAGCTTTGGACAGGAAGAGACCCAGTACTTC. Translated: CASSFGQEETQYF. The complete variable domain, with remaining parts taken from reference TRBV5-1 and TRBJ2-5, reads KAGVTQTPRYLIKTRGQQVTLSCSPISGHRSVSWYQQTPGQGLQFLFEYFSETQRNKGNFPGRFSGRQFSNSRSEMNVSTLELGDSALYLCASSFGQEETQYFGPGTRLLVL.

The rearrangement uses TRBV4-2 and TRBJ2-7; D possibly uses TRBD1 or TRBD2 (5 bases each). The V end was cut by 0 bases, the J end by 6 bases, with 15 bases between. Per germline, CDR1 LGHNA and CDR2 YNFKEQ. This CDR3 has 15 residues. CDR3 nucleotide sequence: TGTGCCAGCAGCCAAGATCAGGGTCGGAGGTCCGAGCAGTACTTC. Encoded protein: CASSQDQGRRSEQYF.

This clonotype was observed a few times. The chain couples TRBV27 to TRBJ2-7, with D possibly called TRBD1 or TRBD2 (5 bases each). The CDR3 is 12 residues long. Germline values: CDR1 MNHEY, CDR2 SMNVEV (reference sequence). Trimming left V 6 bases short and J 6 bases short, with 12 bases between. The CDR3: CASRGPSREQYF. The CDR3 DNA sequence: TGTGCCAGCAGGGGACCTAGCCGCGAGCAGTACTTC.